There are a few counts of the clone carrying this TCR beta chain. V dropped 5 bases and J dropped 3 bases, with 11 bases sitting between them. CDR1 is LNHDA and CDR2 is SQIVND in the germline V gene (reference sequence). The CDR3 runs to 14 residues. This sample is part of a study of early T cells in non-severe SARS-CoV-2 infection. The TCR library protocol was used to attach unique molecular identifiers. These identifiers were attached to individual cDNA molecules. Via MiXCR, TCRdb re-called the 5' RACE reads, giving one row per CDR3 protein. The data contain under 65,000 distinct CDR3 sequences, around 11% of them seen just once; the ten biggest clones take up less than 9.5%.

Material: whole blood. This sequence was found in an adult who was a healthcare worker with PCR-confirmed SARS-CoV-2 infection or an uninfected control (not recorded which). The rearrangement joins TRBV19 to TRBJ2-1, with no clear D. The CDR3 DNA reads TGTGCCAGTAGTTCACTCCTGTACTACAATGAGCAGTTCTTC. Amino acid sequence: CASSSLLYYNEQFF. The full variable domain, its missing parts supplied by reference TRBV19 and TRBJ2-1, is DGGITQSPKYLFRKEGQNVTLSCEQNLNHDAMYWYRQDPGQGLRLIYYSQIVNDFQKGDIAEGYSVSREKKESFPLTVTSAQKNPTAFYLCASSSLLYYNEQFFGPGTRLTVL.